This T cell receptor (beta chain) appears in the sequencing data of a study of cytomegalovirus exposure and HLA in healthy donors. Study at large: Counted in an early data release were tens of millions of unique TCRs from HLA-typed donors.

The PCR had 60 Vbeta and 13 Jbeta primers. Using immunoSEQ multiplex PCR, the repertoire was profiled, and TCRdb retains in-frame clones only, with some absent. The table lists about 130,000 clones, around 76% of them singletons. With regard to this clone: Antigen: not known.

CDR1 is SEHNR and CDR2 is FQNEAQ in the germline V gene (reference sequence). The CDR3 totals 15 residues. J was trimmed by 1 base and V by 5 bases; bases with no gene match: 4. The study, taken as a whole, reports: The study reported that TCR beta sequences accurately predicted HLA-A and HLA-B alleles in most subjects.

The sequence was obtained from a male donor in good health and CMV-seronegative. The gene calls are TRBV7-9 and TRBJ2-3, with 9 bases aligning to TRBD2. The sequenced sample was PBMCs. CDR3 loop: CASSRTSARTDTQYF. Written as DNA, the CDR3 is TGTGCCAGCAGCCGGACTAGCGCTCGCACAGATACGCAGTATTTT.